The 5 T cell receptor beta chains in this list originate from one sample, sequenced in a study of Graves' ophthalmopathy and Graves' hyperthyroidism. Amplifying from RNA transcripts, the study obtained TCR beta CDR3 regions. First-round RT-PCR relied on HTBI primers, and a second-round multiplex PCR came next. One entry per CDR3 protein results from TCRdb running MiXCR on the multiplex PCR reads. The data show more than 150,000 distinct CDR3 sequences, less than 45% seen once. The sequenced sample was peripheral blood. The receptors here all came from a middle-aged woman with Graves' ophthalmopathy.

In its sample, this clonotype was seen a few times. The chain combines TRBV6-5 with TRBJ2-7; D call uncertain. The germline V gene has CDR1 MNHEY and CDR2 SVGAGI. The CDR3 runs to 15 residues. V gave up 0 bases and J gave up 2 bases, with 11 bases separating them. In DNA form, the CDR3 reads TGTGCCAGCAGTTACTCGATCGGCAGGACCTACGAGCAGTACTTC. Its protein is CASSYSIGRTYEQYF.

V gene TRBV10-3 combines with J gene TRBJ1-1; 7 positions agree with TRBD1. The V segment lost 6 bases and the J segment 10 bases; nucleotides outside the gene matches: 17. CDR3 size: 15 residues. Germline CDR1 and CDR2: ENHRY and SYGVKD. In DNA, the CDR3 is TGTGCCATCAGGGAGGGGCGACAGGGAGGGCTCGGAGCTTTCTTT. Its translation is CAIREGRQGGLGAFF.

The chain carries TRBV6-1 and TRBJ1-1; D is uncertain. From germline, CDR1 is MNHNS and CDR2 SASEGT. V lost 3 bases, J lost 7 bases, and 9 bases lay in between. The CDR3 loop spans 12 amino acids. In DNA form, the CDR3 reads TGTGCCAGCAGTGATCAGGTCGGTGAAGCTTTCTTT. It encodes CASSDQVGEAFF.

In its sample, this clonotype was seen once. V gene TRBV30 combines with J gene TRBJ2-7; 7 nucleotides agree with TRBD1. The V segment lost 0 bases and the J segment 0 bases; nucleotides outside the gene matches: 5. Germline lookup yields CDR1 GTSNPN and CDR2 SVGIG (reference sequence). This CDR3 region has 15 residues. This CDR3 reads CAWSVPGTASYEQYF. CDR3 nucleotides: TGTGCCTGGAGTGTACCCGGGACAGCCTCCTACGAGCAGTACTTC.

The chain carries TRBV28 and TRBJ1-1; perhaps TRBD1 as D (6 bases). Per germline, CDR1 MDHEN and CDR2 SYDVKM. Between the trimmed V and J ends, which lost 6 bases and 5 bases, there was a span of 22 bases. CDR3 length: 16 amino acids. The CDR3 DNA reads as TGTGCCAGCAGAAACGCCTGGGCACAGGGTAGGACTGAAGCTTTCTTT. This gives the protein CASRNAWAQGRTEAFF.